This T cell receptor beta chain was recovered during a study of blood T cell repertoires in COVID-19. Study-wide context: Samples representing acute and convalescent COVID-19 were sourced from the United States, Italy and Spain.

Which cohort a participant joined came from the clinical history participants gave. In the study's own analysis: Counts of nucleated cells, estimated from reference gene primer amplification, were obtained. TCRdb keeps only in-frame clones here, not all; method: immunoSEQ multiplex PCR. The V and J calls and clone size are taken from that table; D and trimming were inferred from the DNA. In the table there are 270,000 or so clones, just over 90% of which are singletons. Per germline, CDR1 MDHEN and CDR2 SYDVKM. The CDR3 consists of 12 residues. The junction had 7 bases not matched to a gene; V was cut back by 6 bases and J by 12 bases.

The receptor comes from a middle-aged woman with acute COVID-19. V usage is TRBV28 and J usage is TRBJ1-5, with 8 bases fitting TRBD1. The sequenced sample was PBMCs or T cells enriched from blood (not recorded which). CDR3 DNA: TGTGCCAGCAGCGGGACAGGCGTTTTCCAGCATTTT. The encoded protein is CASSGTGVFQHF.